The T cell receptor (beta chain) described here comes from a study of T cells in Graves' hyperthyroidism and ophthalmopathy. General study points: Ophthalmopathy was predicted by the model a median of roughly 6.6 months ahead of onset.

On the basis of clinical symptoms, serum thyroxine and TRAb, thyroid ultrasound and orbital computed tomography, diagnoses were made. In its sample, this clonotype was seen many times. Its antigen is not identified. The CDR3 extends over 16 amino acids. CDR1 is SGHTA, CDR2 FQGTGA, per germline. V was pared by 2 bases and J by 4 bases, with 17 bases between. Amplification of TCR beta CDR3 regions used RNA as the template. The HTBI set primed first-round TCR CDR3 RT-PCR. Each CDR3 protein gets one entry after TCRdb re-called the multiplex PCR reads with MiXCR. The table includes more than 300,000 distinct CDR3 sequences, about 14% detected once.

The chain links TRBV7-3 to TRBJ2-5; D is possibly TRBD1 or TRBD2 (6 bases each). The sequenced material came from blood. The sequence was collected from a woman under 40 with Graves' ophthalmopathy. The CDR3 loop is CASSLRGDTLGETQYF. Here the CDR3 DNA reads TGTGCCAGCAGCTTACGCGGGGACACGCTAGGAGAGACCCAGTACTTC.